This T cell receptor (beta chain) was obtained from a study of tumor-infiltrating lymphocytes in localized non-small cell lung cancer (dated by TCRdb to 2020 to 2023). About the full investigation: The cohort covered several histologies, both smokers and never-smokers, and patients whose samples were collected after neoadjuvant chemotherapy. From each patient came resected tumor tissue plus uninvolved lung tissue from that same patient, and the uninvolved lung tissue was described as non-adjacent to the tumor. The overall ICON cohort was composed of around 150 surgical patients with localized non-small cell lung cancer whose tumors were resected. A total of 55 or so patients were included in the paired tumor versus uninvolved lung comparison of immunoSEQ T-cell fraction. The same patients underwent several integrated assays, with TCR sequencing performed together with flow cytometry, multiplex immunofluorescence, RNA-seq, exome sequencing and proteomics.

The study at large found these results: Higher T cell infiltration in tumors than in uninvolved lung tissue was supported by TCRbeta sequencing, consistent with immunofluorescence CD3 counts. No difference in TCR-derived T-cell fraction was observed between the flow cytometry-defined immunotypes IM1 (good prognosis) and IM2 (poor prognosis). Because assay coverage varied across patients depending on available tissue quantity, TCR sequencing was performed for only a subset of the cohort. Different pieces of the same tissue were used for different assays, so technical variation could not be separated from intratumor heterogeneity. Recurrence-free survival showed no association with tumor T-cell fraction measured by TCR sequencing (p = 0.61).

Compared with germline, V lacks 3 bases and J lacks 4 bases; bases without a gene match: 14. According to the germline V gene, CDR1 reads SGHNT and CDR2 reads YENEEA. From the cysteine through the phenylalanine, the CDR3 covers 18 amino acids. The retained sequence is limited to the CDR3, 54 bases, with the frame set at the first base. This clone occurred a few times. This clone's antigen is unknown. No much larger clone exists at a distance of one base, and base qualities are not known. Patient enrollment in ICON started in 2016, and the final patient was enrolled in 2018. In a subcohort of about 76 patients, fresh tumor and matched uninvolved tissue were collected for in-depth immune analyses, with TCR sequencing among those analyses. DNA isolated from bulk tissue, without cell sorting, was used for TCR sequencing. The T-cell fraction in tumor and uninvolved lung tissue was provided by TCR sequencing with the immunoSEQ assay. In the original analysis: For survival analysis, patients were divided into high (upper tertile) and low (lower two tertiles) T-cell fraction groups, which were compared by log-rank test. A signed-rank test was used to test paired tumor versus uninvolved lung differences in T-cell fraction. TCRdb re-hosts the immuneACCESS table, in-frame sequences only. Its copies lack some clones; in the studies checked, an unresolved V gene accounts for under half of them, and the cause for the rest is not known. Clonal size and the V and J genes are those of that table, whereas D and trimming came from the DNA. This sample has over 15,000 clones in its table, and roughly 70% of those were observed once. Approximately 8.2% of the sample comes from the top ten.

Sequenced sample: lung tumor tissue. The chain is made from TRBV11-3 and TRBJ1-5; 8 junctional bases match TRBD1. This clonotype was obtained from a human donor with non-small cell lung cancer. The CDR3 reads as follows: CASSLTGVKAKPNQPQHF. In nucleotides, the sequence is TGTGCCAGCAGCTTGACAGGGGTGAAGGCTAAGCCTAATCAGCCCCAGCATTTT.